The source of this T cell receptor (beta chain) is a study of cytomegalovirus exposure and HLA in healthy donors. Study results and limitations: Researchers catalogued over 150 TCR beta chains as cytomegalovirus-associated. With high specificity and sensitivity, the classifier reportedly diagnosed cytomegalovirus status.

Trimming cost V 0 bases and J 0 bases; bases outside gene matches: 4. The germline V gene encodes CDR1 LGHNA and CDR2 YNFKEQ. The CDR3 is made up of 16 amino acids. Primers: 60 Vbeta forward and 13 Jbeta reverse. As processed by the authors: Tens of millions of unique TCR beta chains, roughly 11 million of them shared, were counted by a later analysis. The method was immunoSEQ multiplex PCR; TCRdb's version includes in-frame clones alone and lacks a portion of them. That table gives V, J and clone size, and the DNA gave D and trimming. The repertoire holds about 94,000 clones, with roughly 80% as singletons. About this clone: No antigen is known for it.

These donors, healthy bone marrow donors, were studied. What was sequenced was PBMCs. The J gene is TRBJ1-1, the V gene TRBV4-2, with 7 bases matching TRBD1. The TCR comes from a man between 25 and 39 years old in good health and CMV-seronegative. The CDR3 loop is CASSQDRQGMNTEAFF. The CDR3 region has the DNA TGTGCCAGCAGCCAAGACCGACAGGGCATGAACACTGAAGCTTTCTTT.